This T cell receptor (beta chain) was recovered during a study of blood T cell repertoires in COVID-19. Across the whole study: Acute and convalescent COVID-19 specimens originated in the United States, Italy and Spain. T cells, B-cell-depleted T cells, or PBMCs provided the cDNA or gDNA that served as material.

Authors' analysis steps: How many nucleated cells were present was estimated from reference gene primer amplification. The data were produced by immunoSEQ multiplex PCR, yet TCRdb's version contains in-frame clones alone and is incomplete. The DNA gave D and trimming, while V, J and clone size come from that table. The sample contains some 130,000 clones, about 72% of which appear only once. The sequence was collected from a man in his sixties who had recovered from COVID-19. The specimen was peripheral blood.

CDR3 nucleotide sequence: TGTGCCAGCAGCCCGAGAAGCCATGAAGCTTTCTTT. This encodes CASSPRSHEAFF. V usage is TRBV7-8 and J usage is TRBJ1-1; no definite D call. There are 12 residues in the CDR3. Germline CDR1 and CDR2: SGHVS and FQNEAQ. Trimming removed 5 bases from V and 7 bases from J, with 11 bases in between.